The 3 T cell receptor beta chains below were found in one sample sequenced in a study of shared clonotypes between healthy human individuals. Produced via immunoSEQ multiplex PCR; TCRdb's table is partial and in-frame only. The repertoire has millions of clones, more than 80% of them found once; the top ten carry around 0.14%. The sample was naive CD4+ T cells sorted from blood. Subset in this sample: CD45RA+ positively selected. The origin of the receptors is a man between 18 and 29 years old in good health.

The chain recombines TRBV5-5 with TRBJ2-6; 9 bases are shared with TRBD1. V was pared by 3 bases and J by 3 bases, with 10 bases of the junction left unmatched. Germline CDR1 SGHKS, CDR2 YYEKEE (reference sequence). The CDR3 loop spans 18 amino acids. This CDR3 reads CASSSRQGVLLGANVLTF. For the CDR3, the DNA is TGTGCCAGCAGCTCCAGACAGGGGGTCTTGCTTGGGGCCAACGTCCTGACTTTC.

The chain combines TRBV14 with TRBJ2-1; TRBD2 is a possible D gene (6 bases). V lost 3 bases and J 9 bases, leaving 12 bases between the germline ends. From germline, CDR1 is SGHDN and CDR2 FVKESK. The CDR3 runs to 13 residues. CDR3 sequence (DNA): TGTGCCAGCAGCCAGGTAGATAGCGGTGAGCAGTTCTTC. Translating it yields CASSQVDSGEQFF.

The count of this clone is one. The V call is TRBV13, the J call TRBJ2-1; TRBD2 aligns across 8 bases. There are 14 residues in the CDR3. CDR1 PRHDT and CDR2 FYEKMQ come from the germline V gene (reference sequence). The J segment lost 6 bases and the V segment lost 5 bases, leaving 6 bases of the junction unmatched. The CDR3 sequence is CASSKVLAGNEQFF. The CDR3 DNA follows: TGTGCCAGCAGCAAAGTCCTAGCGGGCAATGAGCAGTTCTTC. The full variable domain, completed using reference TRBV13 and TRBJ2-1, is AAGVIQSPRHLIKEKRETATLKCYPIPRHDTVYWYQQGPGQDPQFLISFYEKMQSDKGSIPDRFSAQQFSDYHSELNMSSLELGDSALYFCASSKVLAGNEQFFGPGTRLTVL.